The source of this T cell receptor (beta chain) is a study of blood T cell repertoires in COVID-19. Study at large: Samples taken during acute and convalescent COVID-19 were collected in the United States, Italy and Spain. T cells, B-cell-depleted T cells, or PBMCs provided the cDNA or gDNA that served as material.

CDR3 length: 18 amino acids. Trimming stripped 4 bases from V and 8 bases from J, with 28 bases between. Germline lookup yields CDR1 SGHDT and CDR2 YYEEEE. The method was immunoSEQ multiplex PCR; TCRdb's version includes in-frame clones alone and lacks a portion of them. Of approximately 52,000 clones listed, 87% are singletons. This receptor was identified in a human donor with active COVID-19. The donor label of this sample is uncertain. Sequenced: peripheral blood. The V call is TRBV5-6, the J call TRBJ2-4; D perhaps matches TRBD2 (7 bases). CDR3 region: CASSPTHREGGGQYIQYF. The CDR3 coding sequence is TGTGCCAGCAGCCCGACCCACCGGGAAGGGGGGGGTCAGTACATTCAGTACTTC. Full variable domain (outside the CDR3, taken from reference TRBV5-6 and TRBJ2-4): DAGVTQSPTHLIKTRGQQVTLRCSPKSGHDTVSWYQQALGQGPQFIFQYYEEEERQRGNFPDRFSGHQFPNYSSELNVNALLLGDSALYLCASSPTHREGGGQYIQYFGAGTRLSVL.